This T cell receptor (beta chain) is drawn from a study of blood T cell repertoires in COVID-19 (TCRdb year 2020). Context from the whole study: Collaborator samples came from the United States, Italy and Spain and covered acute and convalescent phases of COVID-19. The material from the prospective study consisted of cDNA or gDNA derived from T cells, B-cell-depleted T cells, or PBMCs. Deeply sampled blood TCRbeta repertoires from subjects exposed to, actively infected with, or recovered from COVID-19 were included in the dataset. A freely available public database, intended as a resource for researchers studying the immune response to SARS-CoV-2, is where the repertoires were released. Samples were obtained from the ongoing ImmuneRACE study (first 160 participants) and from approximately 1,200 subjects provided by 6 global collaborators. A de-identified subject ID, COVID-19 status, age in years and sex were almost always included in the sample metadata. Where available, HLA class I and class II types were taken from metadata supplied by the sample provider and were not determined by assay-based typing. What the research found in general, with its limitations: How much clinical and demographic metadata was included differed by source and by participant, and the metadata was provided uncurated.

Enrolling through a virtual design, the prospective study's participants ranged in age from roughly 18 to 95 years and lived across 24 United States geographic areas. To assign participants to cohorts, the prospective study relied on clinical history that participants themselves reported in a screening survey and a study questionnaire. Recovered participants in ImmuneRACE Cohort 3 were defined by two consecutive negative NP/OP PCR tests, clearance by a healthcare professional, or resolution of symptoms. Each participant in the prospective study had whole blood, serum and a nasopharyngeal or oropharyngeal swab collected by mobile phlebotomists. Additional blood draws and questionnaires over an approximately two-month period could optionally be provided by prospective study participants. Prospective study blood samples were shipped either frozen or at room temperature before DNA extraction. A note on this clone: Its antigen specificity is not known. The input lacks base qualities; no much larger clone sits a single base away.

The CDR3 spans 13 residues, from the cysteine through the phenylalanine. Left in the record is the CDR3 DNA by itself, 39 bases read in frame from the first base. Sequences LNHNV (CDR1) and YYDKDF (CDR2) are obtained from the germline V gene (reference sequence). A distance of 6 bases separates the germline ends of V and J, which lose 1 base and 6 bases respectively. The immunoSEQ Assay, a bias-controlled multiplex PCR, was used to amplify TCRbeta CDR3 regions from genomic DNA. Concerning the study's data processing: The number of nucleated cells in each sample was estimated from the amplification of reference gene primers within the assay. To quantify the absolute abundance of each unique TCRbeta CDR3 rearrangement, sequence reads were collapsed and filtered. For each sample, productive Simpson clonality was calculated by taking the square root of Simpson's diversity index across productive rearrangements. TCRdb provides this immuneACCESS table in a form limited to in-frame rearrangements. Some clones are lacking; in checked studies, under half of them reflect an unresolved V gene, and why the rest are absent is not known. V, J and clone size reflect that table, while D and trimming were determined from the DNA. The table for this sample lists approximately 220,000 clones; roughly 84% of them were counted only once. Of the sample, approximately 6.5% falls within the top ten clones.

The sequencing input was PBMCs or T cells enriched from blood (not recorded which). The rearranged segments are TRBV15 and TRBJ1-4; TRBD1 is a possible D gene, resting on 6 matching bases. This TCR was recovered from a woman aged 40 to 50 who had recovered from COVID-19. The CDR3 region has the sequence CATSRGTDEKLFF. The DNA reads TGTGCCACCAGCAGAGGGACAGATGAAAAACTGTTTTTT. Outside the CDR3, residues come from the reference TRBV15 and TRBJ1-4 proteins, so the full variable domain is: DAMVIQNPRYQVTQFGKPVTLSCSQTLNHNVMYWYQQKSSQAPKLLFHYYDKDFNNEADTPDNFQSRRPNTSFCFLDIRSPGLGDTAMYLCATSRGTDEKLFFGSGTQLSVL.